This TCR beta chain was recovered during a study of shared clonotypes between healthy human individuals (TCRdb year 2020). General notes on the study: The cohort comprised a couple of women and a few men aged 18 to 49 years. Each donor's leukapheresis produced roughly between roughly 0.85 and 10 billion PBMCs. To increase sequencing depth and limit assay-specific biases, TCR repertoire library preparation and sequencing were carried out by different laboratories using diverse techniques. For each donor, CD4 naive and CD4 memory were each given three plates, CD8 naive was given two plates, and CD8 memory was given one plate. To estimate repertoire size and how much clonotypes are shared between individuals, the study performed deep sequencing of blood TCR repertoires from five healthy adults.

The donors were healthy, HIV-negative adults with no recently reported acute infections or vaccinations. All donors were Caucasian adults living in Nashville, Tennessee, USA. CD4+ T cells were enriched through magnetic negative selection, after which naive cells were positively selected on CD45RA and the remaining negative fraction served as the memory subset. After blood collection by leukapheresis, PBMCs were isolated using Ficoll-Histopaque density gradient centrifugation and then cryopreserved in the vapor phase of liquid nitrogen. Purity and quantity of every magnetically sorted T cell population were checked by analytical flow cytometry. Each sorted fraction had its genomic DNA isolated and then quantified by UV absorbance on a Nanodrop 2000c. What the research found in general, with its limitations: Because the study included a small number of donors, the genetic and exposure-history diversity represented was limited. Across a few donors, about 5% of naive CD4, around 3.5% of naive CD8, around 2.5% of memory CD4, and 0.3% to 0.45% of memory CD8 clonotypes were shared. Sampling was limited to blood, and TCR repertoires in tissue likely differ from TCR repertoires in blood. Even with the large sequencing depth, rarefaction of the sorted-subset datasets indicated that sequencing was incomplete. Pairwise subsampling led to the expectation that sequencing depth would affect the degree of clonotype sharing among donors. Larger estimated clonotype richness was generally found for naive subsets than for memory subsets. Compared with non-shared clonotypes, the clonotypes found in all four sorted-subset donors had higher generation probabilities.

TCR CDR3 regions were amplified from genomic DNA by multiplex PCR using the deep immunoSEQ assay. For each cell subset, the extracted genomic DNA was distributed evenly across all wells of several immunoSEQ 96-well plates, and each plate served as one replicate. For sorted subsets, 150 to 250 ng of genomic DNA, equivalent to 25,000 to 35,000 T cell genomes, went into each replicate PCR. The purified libraries were quantified using a Qubit 3.0 fluorometer, sized with a Bioanalyzer 2100, and then quantified again using the KAPA Library Quantification kit. A separate single-read 150-cycle Illumina NextSeq 550 flow cell was used to sequence each immunoSEQ 96-well plate. The published analysis was carried out like this. The immunoSEQ output contained only junctional sequences without quality scores, so filtering could not match that applied to full-length reads. Sequences were annotated with PyIR, a Python wrapper for IgBLAST v1.9, and V/J genes and CDR3 were assigned using IMGT germline references. Reads were filtered out if the reads had weak V/J assignments (E-value above 1e-6), no CDR3, stop codons, out-of-frame junctions, or ambiguous translated residues. V3J clonotypes were defined as sequences sharing an identical inferred V gene, J gene, and CDR3 amino acid sequence. Percentage overlap between repertoires was computed as shared unique clonotypes divided by the size of the smaller repertoire. Richness of each repertoire was evaluated using RTK rarefaction, the Chao1 estimator, and Recon v2.1 estimates of unobserved clonotypes. OLGA was used to compute generation probabilities for all TCRbeta clonotypes that the gDNA method yielded from a few donors. This is the immuneACCESS table as TCRdb keeps it, with only in-frame sequences that have V and J called. A part of the clones is gone; compared with another copy, unresolved V genes explain less than half, and the rest is unexplained. V and J calls and clone size come straight from that table; D and trimming were deduced from the DNA. This sample is represented by under 550,000 clones; less than 96% of them were singletons. Under 0.06% of the sample is in the top ten clones.

Details on this clone: The clone's antigen remains unknown. Per-base quality was not reported, and no clone a single base away is much larger than it.

Trimming removed 5 bases from V and 3 bases from J, leaving 11 bases between the germline ends. CDR1 and CDR2, looked up from the germline V gene, are SGHAT and FQNNGV. The CDR3 starts with the cysteine, ends with the phenylalanine, and has 14 residues. The retained sequence is limited to the CDR3, 42 bases, with the frame set at the first base. This clonotype originated in a woman aged 25 to 39 in good health. Sequencing input: naive CD4+ T cells sorted from blood. The sample's cell subset or site label, in plain terms: CD45RA+ positively selected. The chain employs TRBV11-2 and TRBJ1-3, with the D gene too uncertain to name. The DNA sequence is given as TGTGCCAGCAGCACTCCGAGCCTTGGAAACACCATATATTTT. It codes for CASSTPSLGNTIYF. The full variable domain, completed from the reference TRBV11-2 and TRBJ1-3 proteins outside the CDR3, reads EAGVAQSPRYKIIEKRQSVAFWCNPISGHATLYWYQQILGQGPKLLIQFQNNGVVDDSQLPKDRFSAERLKGVDSTLKIQPAKLEDSAVYLCASSTPSLGNTIYFGEGSWLTVV.